What follows describes a single T cell receptor beta chain. CDR3 length: 14 amino acids. With 5 bases clipped from V and 1 base from J, the junction kept 3 bases outside the gene matches. In germline, CDR1 is MNHEY, CDR2 SMNVEV (reference sequence). Per the original methods: Quantification of nucleated cells was approximated via reference gene primer amplification. Produced via immunoSEQ multiplex PCR; TCRdb's table is partial and in-frame only. From that table come the V and J calls and clone size; the DNA was used to work out D and trimming. Altogether around 140,000 clones are present, about nine tenths being singletons, with the ten largest covering roughly 4%. This entry is derived from a study of blood T cell repertoires in COVID-19.

The chain has TRBV27 and TRBJ2-5, with 8 bases matching TRBD2. Input material: PBMCs or T cells enriched from blood (not recorded which). This clonotype was obtained from a woman aged 40 to 50 who had been exposed to COVID-19. The DNA for the CDR3 is TGTGCCAGCAGTCCCCGGGGGGGCCAAGAGACCCAGTACTTC. It encodes CASSPRGGQETQYF.